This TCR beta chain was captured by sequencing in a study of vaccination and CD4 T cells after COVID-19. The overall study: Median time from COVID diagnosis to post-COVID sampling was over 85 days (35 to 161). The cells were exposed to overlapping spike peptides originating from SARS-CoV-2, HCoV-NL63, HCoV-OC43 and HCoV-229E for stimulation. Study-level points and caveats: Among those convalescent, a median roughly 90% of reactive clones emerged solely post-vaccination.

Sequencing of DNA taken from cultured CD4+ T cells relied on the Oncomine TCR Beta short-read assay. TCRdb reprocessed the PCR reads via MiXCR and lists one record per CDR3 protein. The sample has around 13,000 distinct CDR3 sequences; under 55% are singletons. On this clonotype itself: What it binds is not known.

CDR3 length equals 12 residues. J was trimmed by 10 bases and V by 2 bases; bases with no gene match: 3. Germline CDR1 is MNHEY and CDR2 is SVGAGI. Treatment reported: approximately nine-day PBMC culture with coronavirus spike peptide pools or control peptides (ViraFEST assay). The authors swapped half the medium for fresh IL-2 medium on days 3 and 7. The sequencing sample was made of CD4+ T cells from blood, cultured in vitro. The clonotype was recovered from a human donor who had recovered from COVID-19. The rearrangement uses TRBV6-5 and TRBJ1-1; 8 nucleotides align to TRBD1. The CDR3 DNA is TGTGCCAGCAGTTACGGGGACAGGCCAGCTTTCTTT. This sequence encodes CASSYGDRPAFF.